This T cell receptor beta chain stems from a study of cytomegalovirus exposure and HLA in healthy donors. Broader study findings: A highly shared variant cluster was judged a likely technical artifact. Listed as cytomegalovirus-associated were more than 150 TCR beta chains. According to an earlier analysis, most TCR beta V segments yielded productive rearrangements about 90% or about 30% of the time.

This clone was detected a few times. Antigen unknown. Healthy bone marrow donors supplied every sample. It was with 60 Vbeta and 13 Jbeta primers that the PCR ran. The repertoire was sequenced with immunoSEQ multiplex PCR; TCRdb's copy has only in-frame clones and lacks some. Of 99,000 or so clones in the sample, roughly a tenth are singletons; the top ten hold roughly 5%. Germline CDR1 and CDR2: MDHEN and SYDVKM. There are 15 residues in the CDR3. Unmatched junction bases numbered 8, after V lost 5 bases and J lost 7 bases. The chain has TRBV28 and TRBJ2-1; 10 nucleotides agree with TRBD2. The source of this sequence is a man in his forties in good health and CMV-seropositive. Sequencing used PBMCs. CDR3 in amino acids: CASSQREGIRNEQFF. The CDR3 DNA reads as TGTGCCAGCAGTCAGCGGGAGGGAATCAGAAATGAGCAGTTCTTC.